This T cell receptor beta chain was captured by sequencing in a study of cytomegalovirus exposure and HLA in healthy donors. CDR1 and CDR2 (germline): MNHEY, SVGAGI. With V trimmed by 0 bases and J by 4 bases, 7 bases remained unmatched. The CDR3 has 16 amino acids. Overall study findings and caveats: Specificity of three CMV-associated chains for CMV antigens was verified in vitro. In the roughly 120 validation repertoires, a later analysis found that first-cohort TCR clusters tended to co-occur. The study labeled roughly 160 TCR beta chains cytomegalovirus-associated.

Method: immunoSEQ multiplex PCR; TCRdb's copy keeps in-frame clones and lacks some. The repertoire holds some 260,000 clones, with about 90% as singletons. With regard to this clone: What it recognizes is unknown.

The genes are TRBV6-5 and TRBJ2-7; 9 bases match TRBD1. This TCR was sampled from a woman in her 30s in good health and CMV-seronegative. Material for sequencing was PBMCs. This chain's CDR3 is CASSYSRTGVHYEQYF. The CDR3 coding sequence is TGTGCCAGCAGTTACTCTCGGACAGGGGTGCATTACGAGCAGTACTTC.